This TCR beta chain was identified in a study of CD8 T cells in Susac syndrome. RNA was extracted with the RNeasy kit, and a quantity of roughly 0.45 to 1 ug was reverse transcribed using random hexamers. From the immunoSEQ multiplex PCR reads, TCRdb called clonotypes with MiXCR, one entry per CDR3 protein. The sample contains hundreds of thousands of distinct CDR3 sequences, 90% to 96% of which appear only once. In germline, CDR1 is SGHTA, CDR2 FQGNSA. V was clipped by 1 base and J by 0 bases, with 7 bases between them. The CDR3 consists of 15 residues. Material for sequencing was CD4+ T cells from PBMCs. The TCR sequence derives from a human donor with Susac syndrome. This chain links TRBV7-2 with TRBJ1-5; D unresolved. Written as DNA, the CDR3 is TGTGCCAGCAGCTTAGACTTCAATAGCAATCAGCCCCAGCATTTT. Amino acid sequence: CASSLDFNSNQPQHF.